These T cell receptor beta chains were read from a single sample in a study of T cell repertoires in cytomegalovirus infection. TCRdb itself ran the reads through MiXCR, one entry per CDR3 protein. The data show hundreds of thousands of distinct CDR3 sequences, with 30% to 40% seen just once and around a sixth held by the top ten. The antigens for these receptors are not known. The source material was cultured PBMCs, sampled from culture after CMV antigen stimulation. The receptors shown here come from a human donor in good health (CMV status not recorded). Some clones in this sample may be carry-over from other donors' samples. The CDR3 runs from the conserved cysteine through the conserved F or W. D genes are given only for firm matches. Part of the rows lack a size; the others show once, few, many or a class for expanded clones.

clone size	V gene	J gene	D gene	CDR3 DNA	CDR3 protein
.	TRBV6-5	TRBJ2-5	.	TGTGCCAGCAGTAAAGGGGAGAGGGAGACCCAGTACTTC	CASSKGERETQYF
few	TRBV7-6	TRBJ2-1	.	TGTGCCAGCAGCTCTCCGGGGTACAATGAGCAGTTCTTC	CASSSPGYNEQFF
.	TRBV2	TRBJ2-7	TRBD1	TGTGCCAGCAGTCAAGACAGGGGGAAGACCTACGAGCAGTACTTC	CASSQDRGKTYEQYF
.	TRBV20-1	TRBJ1-1	.	TGCATCGTGGGGGGGGACACTGAAGCTTTCTTT	CIVGGDTEAFF
.	TRBV6-5	TRBJ1-2	.	TGTGCCAGCAGTTACTCGAAATTGGGTGGCTACACCTTC	CASSYSKLGGYTF
many	TRBV7-2	TRBJ2-7	TRBD2	TGTGCCAGCAGCAACCTAGCGGTAGGCTACGAGCAGTACTTC	CASSNLAVGYEQYF
many	TRBV7-2	TRBJ1-2	.	TGTGCCAGCAGCTCGGTGGGCACATTCTATGGCTACACCTTC	CASSSVGTFYGYTF
few	TRBV4-3	TRBJ2-2	.	TGCGCCAGCAGCCAATCGGTACAGGCGACCACAGGCACCGGGGAGCTGTTTTTT	CASSQSVQATTGTGELFF
.	TRBV12-3/TRBV12-4	TRBJ1-6	.	TGTGCCAGCAGTTTGGGAGGGGTTGGATCACCCCTCCACTTT	CASSLGGVGSPLHF
many	TRBV7-6	TRBJ1-4	.	TGTGCCAGCAGCCCGTACGGGGCGCGGGAAAAACTGTTTTTT	CASSPYGAREKLFF
.	TRBV25-1	TRBJ2-3	.	TGTGCCAGCAGTGAGAGCTGGGGGGTCACAGATACGCAGTATTTT	CASSESWGVTDTQYF
.	TRBV5-1	TRBJ2-7	TRBD1	TGCGCCAGCACCACCGGGACAGGGATTTACGAGCAGTACTTC	CASTTGTGIYEQYF
few	TRBV10-3	TRBJ2-1	TRBD2	TGTGCCATCAGTGGGGTAGCGGGGTTAGCCTCCTACAATGAGCAGTTCTTC	CAISGVAGLASYNEQFF
few	TRBV20-1	TRBJ2-1	.	TGCAGTGCTAGAGTCTCTAGGAGCTACAATGAGCAGTTCTTC	CSARVSRSYNEQFF
few	TRBV27	TRBJ1-5	.	TGTGCCAGCAGTTCAGGGGAGGGGAGTTCAGGACAGCCCCAGCATTTT	CASSSGEGSSGQPQHF
.	TRBV20-1	TRBJ2-6	TRBD2	TGCAGTGCTAGGATGTCCGGGGGGGGAAACTCTGGGGCCAACGTCCTGACTTTC	CSARMSGGGNSGANVLTF
.	TRBV20-1	TRBJ1-5	TRBD1	TGCAGTGCCCCCTGGACAGGCTATAGCAATCAGCCCCAGCATTTT	CSAPWTGYSNQPQHF
.	TRBV19	TRBJ2-3	TRBD2	TGTGCCAGTAAAGCTAGCGGGGGAGATACGCAGTATTTT	CASKASGGDTQYF
.	TRBV18	TRBJ1-2	.	TGTGCCAGCTCACCACCGGGACAACACTATGGCTACACCTTC	CASSPPGQHYGYTF
.	TRBV7-9	TRBJ1-1	TRBD1	TGTGCCAGCAGGCCACCGGGACAGGGGGGAGAGCGGGCTTTCTTT	CASRPPGQGGERAFF
few	TRBV2	TRBJ2-2	TRBD2	TGTGCCAGCAGTAGGACTAGCGGGAGTTCCGGGGAGCTGTTTTTT	CASSRTSGSSGELFF
once	TRBV19	TRBJ2-7	.	TGTGCCAGTAGTATAGCACCAGCGCCGGCCTACGAGCAGTACTTC	CASSIAPAPAYEQYF
few	TRBV12-3/TRBV12-4	TRBJ2-3	TRBD2	TGTGCCAGCAGAAATAGCGGGGGGGTGGATACGCAGTATTTT	CASRNSGGVDTQYF
few	TRBV7-2	TRBJ2-5	TRBD1	TGTGCCAGCAGCCCCGACAGGGCCGGTCGGGAGACCCAGTACTTC	CASSPDRAGRETQYF
.	TRBV27	TRBJ2-7	TRBD2	TGTGCCAGCAGTCCCCGAACGGGAGGGCCGGTCTACGAGCAGTACTTC	CASSPRTGGPVYEQYF
few	TRBV20-1	TRBJ1-6	TRBD1	TGCAGTGCTGGACGGGACAGGGCTTCACCCCTCCACTTT	CSAGRDRASPLHF
few	TRBV6-1	TRBJ2-5	.	TGTGCCAGCAGGGACGGCTGGATGTACCAAGAGACCCAGTACTTC	CASRDGWMYQETQYF
.	TRBV11-2	TRBJ1-5	.	TGTGCCAGCAGCTTATTCGGGGAGTCGAATCAGCCCCAGCATTTT	CASSLFGESNQPQHF
few	TRBV7-6	TRBJ1-1	.	TGTGCCAGCAGCTTACTAGTCACAGCTATGAACACTGAAGCTTTCTTT	CASSLLVTAMNTEAFF
few	TRBV20-1	TRBJ1-1	.	TGCAGTGGAGGGGCGATGAACACTGAAGCTTTCTTT	CSGGAMNTEAFF
.	TRBV6-2/TRBV6-3	TRBJ1-1	TRBD1	TGTGCCAGCAGTTACTCGAGTGTGGACAGGGGCAAGATTGAAGCTTTCTTT	CASSYSSVDRGKIEAFF
many	TRBV7-2	TRBJ2-2	TRBD2	TGTGCCAGCAGCACAATAGCGGGGGGGAACACCGGGGAGCTGTTTTTT	CASSTIAGGNTGELFF
few	TRBV4-2	TRBJ1-6	.	TGTGCCAGCAGCCAAGGTGCGGGGACCTATAATTCACCCCTCCACTTT	CASSQGAGTYNSPLHF
few	TRBV6-5	TRBJ1-6	TRBD1	TGTGCCAGCAGTCGACAGGGGCGCAGGGGGAATTCACCCCTCCACTTT	CASSRQGRRGNSPLHF
.	TRBV4-1	TRBJ1-4	TRBD1	TGCGCCAGCAGCCTGGACCCGGGACAGGGGGGAGAAAAACTGTTTTTT	CASSLDPGQGGEKLFF
few	TRBV12-3/TRBV12-4	TRBJ2-5	TRBD2	TGTGCCAGCGTCTTTACTAGCGGGGAAGAGACCCAGTACTTC	CASVFTSGEETQYF
.	TRBV20-1	TRBJ2-5	TRBD2	TGCAGTGCTAGGTCCGGGTGGGGGGGTAAAGAGACCCAGTACTTC	CSARSGWGGKETQYF
.	TRBV29-1	TRBJ1-1	TRBD1	TGCAGCGCCGCCAAGGGGACAGGGTCCGCTGAAGCTTTCTTT	CSAAKGTGSAEAFF
.	TRBV4-3	TRBJ2-3	TRBD2	TGCGCCAGCAGCCAAGATGACGCGGGAGGGACAGATACGCAGTATTTT	CASSQDDAGGTDTQYF
.	TRBV4-1	TRBJ2-5	.	TGCGCCAGCAGCCCGACCGGGACACAACAAGAGACCCAGTACTTC	CASSPTGTQQETQYF
few	TRBV5-5	TRBJ1-4	.	TGTGCCAGCAGCCCTAGTGCCAGTTTCAGTGAAAAACTGTTTTTT	CASSPSASFSEKLFF
many	TRBV7-2	TRBJ2-7	.	TGTGCCAGCAGCTTAACAGCCCCCTACGAGCAGTACTTC	CASSLTAPYEQYF
once	TRBV9	TRBJ2-7	.	TGTGCCAGCAGCGTGGACACCGCGGGATCCTACGAGCAGTACTTC	CASSVDTAGSYEQYF
.	TRBV20-1	TRBJ1-5	.	TGCAGTGCTACAACGTCCCGCCGGAATCAGCCCCAGCATTTT	CSATTSRRNQPQHF
few	TRBV7-9	TRBJ1-4	TRBD1	TGTGCCAGCAGCCCCGGGACAGGGGGCAAAAAACTGTTTTTT	CASSPGTGGKKLFF
few	TRBV6-2/TRBV6-3	TRBJ2-1	.	TGTGCCAGCAGTTGGGGTAGCTCCTACAATGAGCAGTTCTTC	CASSWGSSYNEQFF
few	TRBV19	TRBJ1-1	.	TGTGCCAGTAGTATCGGGGGAGTGAACACTGAAGCTTTCTTT	CASSIGGVNTEAFF
once	TRBV5-4	TRBJ2-7	TRBD2	TGTGCCAGCAGCTTGGAGACTAGCGGGAGGGACCTCTCCTACGAGCAGTACTTC	CASSLETSGRDLSYEQYF
.	TRBV2	TRBJ2-7	.	TGTGCCAGCAGTGAAGAGGGGCAGGAGGCTTCCGAGCAGTACTTC	CASSEEGQEASEQYF
.	TRBV7-6	TRBJ2-3	.	TGTGCCAGCAGCTTAAGGGTAACCCAACAAGATACGCAGTATTTT	CASSLRVTQQDTQYF